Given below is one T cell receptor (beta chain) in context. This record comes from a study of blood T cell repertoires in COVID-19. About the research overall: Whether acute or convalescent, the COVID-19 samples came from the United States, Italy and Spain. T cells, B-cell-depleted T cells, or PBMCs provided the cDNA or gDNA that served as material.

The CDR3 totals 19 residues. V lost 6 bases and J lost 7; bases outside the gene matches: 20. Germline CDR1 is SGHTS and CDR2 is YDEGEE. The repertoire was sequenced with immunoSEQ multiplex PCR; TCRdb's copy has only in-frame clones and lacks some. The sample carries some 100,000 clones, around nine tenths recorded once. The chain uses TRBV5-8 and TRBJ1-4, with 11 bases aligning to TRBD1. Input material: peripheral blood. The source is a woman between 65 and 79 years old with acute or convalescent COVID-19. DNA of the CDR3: TGTGCCAGCATCAACCCACACCGGGACAGGGGGACGCCGAGTGAAAAACTGTTTTTT. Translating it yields CASINPHRDRGTPSEKLFF.